Listed here is a single T cell receptor (beta chain). Its matching antigen is unknown. Sequencing relied on a cDNA template that was reverse transcribed from extracted RNA. Assay: immunoSEQ multiplex PCR; the TCRdb copy retains only in-frame clones and omits some. The table has about 110,000 clones, 84% seen once; the top ten hold around a quarter. The sample belongs to a study of CD8+ T cells in alopecia areata. Whole-study context: Tofacitinib therapy took 6 to 18 months; 6 months off drug came after.

Study findings and constraints: Expanded CD8+ clones among the top 100, and scalp clonality, were significantly decreased by tofacitinib. Higher clonality and more expanded CD8+ clones appeared in lesional than normal scalp.

The CDR3 runs to 12 residues. CDR1 and CDR2 (germline): MNHEY, SMNVEV (reference sequence). Trimming shortened V by 5 bases and J by 10 bases, and 11 bases separated the two germline ends. The treatment is: oral pan-JAK inhibitor, 5-10 mg twice daily. The receptor was derived from a human donor with alopecia areata. Here the sequenced sample was CD8+ T cells sorted from blood, taken at week 24, from a patient treated with tofacitinib. The chain couples TRBV27 to TRBJ1-4, with D unresolved. The CDR3 DNA reads as TGTGCCAGCAGTGATCGATCAGGAAAACTGTTTTTT. It is translated as CASSDRSGKLFF.